This TCR beta chain is from a study of blood T cell repertoires in COVID-19 (dated by TCRdb to 2018 to 2021). Background on the whole study: The collaborator samples originated in the United States, Italy and Spain and spanned the acute and convalescent phases of COVID-19. The material from the prospective study consisted of cDNA or gDNA derived from T cells, B-cell-depleted T cells, or PBMCs. The dataset comprised deeply sampled blood TCRbeta repertoires from subjects exposed to, actively infected with, or recovered from COVID-19. A freely available public database, intended as a resource for researchers studying the immune response to SARS-CoV-2, is where the repertoires were released. Samples were obtained from the ongoing ImmuneRACE study (first 160 participants) and from roughly 1,300 subjects provided by 6 global collaborators. The sample metadata nearly always contained a de-identified subject ID, COVID-19 status, age in years and sex. Where available, HLA class I and class II types were obtained from metadata supplied by the sample provider rather than from assay-based typing.

Enrolling through a virtual design, the prospective study's participants ranged in age from roughly 18 to 100 years and lived across approximately 25 United States geographic areas. Cohort assignment in the prospective study relied on participant-reported clinical history from a screening survey and a study questionnaire. Recovered participants in ImmuneRACE Cohort 3 were defined as having two consecutive negative NP/OP PCR tests, clearance from a healthcare professional, or resolution of symptoms. In the prospective study, whole blood, serum and a nasopharyngeal or oropharyngeal swab were collected from each participant by mobile phlebotomists. Additional blood draws and questionnaires over a 2-month period could optionally be provided by prospective study participants. Before DNA extraction, blood samples from the prospective study were shipped at room temperature or frozen. Cut back by 5 bases and 3 bases, the V and J ends lie 20 bases apart. CDR1 and CDR2 are read off the germline V gene (reference sequence) as PRHDT and FYEKMQ. Counted from cysteine to phenylalanine, this CDR3 has 17 amino acids. This entry keeps only the CDR3 DNA: 51 bases, framed from base 1.

What the study reported, not specific to this receptor: Clinical and demographic metadata were provided uncurated, with the amount varying by source and participant.

Comments on this clone: There is no known antigen for this receptor. No base qualities exist here, and no much larger clone lies one base off it.

TCRbeta CDR3 regions were amplified from genomic DNA using the immunoSEQ Assay, a bias-controlled multiplex PCR. Under the source paper's analysis protocol: Nucleated cell counts per sample were estimated from amplification of reference gene primers within the assay. To quantify the absolute abundance of each unique TCRbeta CDR3 rearrangement, sequence reads were collapsed and filtered. For each sample, productive Simpson clonality was calculated as the square root of Simpson's diversity index over productive rearrangements. The source is immuneACCESS, and TCRdb retained only in-frame sequences with V and J called. Part of the clones is not carried over; for the studies checked, unresolved V genes explain less than half of this, and the remainder is unexplained. The V and J calls and clone size come from that table; D and trimming were worked out from the DNA. This sample has around 20,000 clones in its table, and around 88% of those were observed once. The top ten clonotypes cover less than 5.5% of the sample.

The material sequenced was PBMCs or T cells enriched from blood (not recorded which). The clonotype was recovered from a woman aged 25-40 years who had recovered from COVID-19. In this chain, TRBV13 is recombined with TRBJ2-1; a tentative D match to TRBD1 spans 6 bases. The nucleotides read TGTGCCAGCAGCCCCACCGTGTGGGACAAAGTCTACAATGAGCAGTTCTTC. It translates to CASSPTVWDKVYNEQFF.